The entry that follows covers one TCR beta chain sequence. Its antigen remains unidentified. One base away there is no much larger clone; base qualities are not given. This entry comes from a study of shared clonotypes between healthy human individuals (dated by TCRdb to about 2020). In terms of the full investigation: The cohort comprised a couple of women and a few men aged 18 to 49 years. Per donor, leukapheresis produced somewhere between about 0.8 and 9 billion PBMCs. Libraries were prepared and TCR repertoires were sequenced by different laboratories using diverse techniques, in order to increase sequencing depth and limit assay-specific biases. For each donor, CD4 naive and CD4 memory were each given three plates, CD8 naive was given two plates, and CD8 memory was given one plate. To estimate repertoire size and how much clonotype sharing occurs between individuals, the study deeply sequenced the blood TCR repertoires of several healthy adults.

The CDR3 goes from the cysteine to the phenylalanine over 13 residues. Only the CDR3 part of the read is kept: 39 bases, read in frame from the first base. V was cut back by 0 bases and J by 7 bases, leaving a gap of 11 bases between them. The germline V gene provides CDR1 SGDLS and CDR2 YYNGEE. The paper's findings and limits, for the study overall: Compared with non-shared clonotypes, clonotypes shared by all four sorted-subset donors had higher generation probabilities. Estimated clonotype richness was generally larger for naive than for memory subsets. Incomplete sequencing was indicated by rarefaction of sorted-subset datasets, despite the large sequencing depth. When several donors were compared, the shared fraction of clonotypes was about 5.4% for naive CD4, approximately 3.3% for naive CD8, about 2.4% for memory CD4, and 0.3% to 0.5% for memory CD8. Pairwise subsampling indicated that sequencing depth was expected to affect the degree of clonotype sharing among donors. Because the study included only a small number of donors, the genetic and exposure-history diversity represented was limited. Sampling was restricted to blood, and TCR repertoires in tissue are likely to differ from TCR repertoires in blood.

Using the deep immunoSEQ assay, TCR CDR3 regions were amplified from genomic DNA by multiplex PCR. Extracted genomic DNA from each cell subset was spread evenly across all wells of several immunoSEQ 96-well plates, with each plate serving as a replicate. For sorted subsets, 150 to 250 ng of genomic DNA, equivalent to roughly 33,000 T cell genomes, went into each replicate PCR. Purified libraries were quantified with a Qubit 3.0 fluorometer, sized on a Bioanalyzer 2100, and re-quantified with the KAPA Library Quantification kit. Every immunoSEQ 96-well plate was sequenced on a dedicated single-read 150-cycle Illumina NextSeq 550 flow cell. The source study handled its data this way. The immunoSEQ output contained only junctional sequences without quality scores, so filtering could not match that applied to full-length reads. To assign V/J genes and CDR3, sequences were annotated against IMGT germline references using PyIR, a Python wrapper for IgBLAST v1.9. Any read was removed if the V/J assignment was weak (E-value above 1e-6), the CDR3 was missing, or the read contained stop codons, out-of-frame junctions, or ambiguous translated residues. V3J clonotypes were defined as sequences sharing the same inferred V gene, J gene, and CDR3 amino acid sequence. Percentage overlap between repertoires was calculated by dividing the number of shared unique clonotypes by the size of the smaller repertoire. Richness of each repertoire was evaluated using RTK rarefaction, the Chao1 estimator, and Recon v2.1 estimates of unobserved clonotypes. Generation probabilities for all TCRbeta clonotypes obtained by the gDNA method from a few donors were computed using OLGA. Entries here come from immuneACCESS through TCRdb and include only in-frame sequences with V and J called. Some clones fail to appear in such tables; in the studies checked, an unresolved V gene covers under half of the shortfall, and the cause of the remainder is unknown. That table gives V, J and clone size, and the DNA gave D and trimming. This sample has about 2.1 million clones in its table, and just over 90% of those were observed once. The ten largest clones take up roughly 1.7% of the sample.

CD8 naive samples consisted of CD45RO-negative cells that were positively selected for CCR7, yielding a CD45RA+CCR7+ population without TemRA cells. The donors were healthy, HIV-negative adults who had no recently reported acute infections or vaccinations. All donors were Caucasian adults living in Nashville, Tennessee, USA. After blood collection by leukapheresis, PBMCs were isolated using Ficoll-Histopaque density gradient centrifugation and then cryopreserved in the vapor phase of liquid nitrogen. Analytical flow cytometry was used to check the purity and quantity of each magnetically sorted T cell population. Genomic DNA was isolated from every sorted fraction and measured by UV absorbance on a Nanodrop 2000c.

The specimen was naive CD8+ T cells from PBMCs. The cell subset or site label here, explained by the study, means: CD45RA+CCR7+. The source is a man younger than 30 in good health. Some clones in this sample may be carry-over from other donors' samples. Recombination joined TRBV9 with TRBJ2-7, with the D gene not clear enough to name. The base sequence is TGTGCCAGCAGCGTAGGTAAAGGGAATGAGCAGTACTTC. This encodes CASSVGKGNEQYF.